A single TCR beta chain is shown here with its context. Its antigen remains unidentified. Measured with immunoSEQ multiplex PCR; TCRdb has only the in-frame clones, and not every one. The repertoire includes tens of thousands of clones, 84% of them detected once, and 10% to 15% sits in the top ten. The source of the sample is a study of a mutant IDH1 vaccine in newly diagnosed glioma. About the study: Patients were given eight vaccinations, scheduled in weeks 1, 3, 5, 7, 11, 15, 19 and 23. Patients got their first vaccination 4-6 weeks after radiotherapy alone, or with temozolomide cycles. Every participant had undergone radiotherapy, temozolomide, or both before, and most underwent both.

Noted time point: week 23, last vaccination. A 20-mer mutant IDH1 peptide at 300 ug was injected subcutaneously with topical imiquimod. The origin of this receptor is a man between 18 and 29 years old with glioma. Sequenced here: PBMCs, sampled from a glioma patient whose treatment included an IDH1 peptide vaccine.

Here the CDR3 DNA reads TGCGCCAGCAGCTCAGGACAGGCGTACAATGAGCAGTTCTTC. It translates to CASSSGQAYNEQFF. V usage is TRBV5-1 and J usage is TRBJ2-1; the match to TRBD1 covers 7 bases. The CDR3 is 14 residues long. After removal of 3 bases from V and 4 bases from J, the junction contained 4 bases not matched to a gene. Germline CDR1 SGHRS, CDR2 YFSETQ.